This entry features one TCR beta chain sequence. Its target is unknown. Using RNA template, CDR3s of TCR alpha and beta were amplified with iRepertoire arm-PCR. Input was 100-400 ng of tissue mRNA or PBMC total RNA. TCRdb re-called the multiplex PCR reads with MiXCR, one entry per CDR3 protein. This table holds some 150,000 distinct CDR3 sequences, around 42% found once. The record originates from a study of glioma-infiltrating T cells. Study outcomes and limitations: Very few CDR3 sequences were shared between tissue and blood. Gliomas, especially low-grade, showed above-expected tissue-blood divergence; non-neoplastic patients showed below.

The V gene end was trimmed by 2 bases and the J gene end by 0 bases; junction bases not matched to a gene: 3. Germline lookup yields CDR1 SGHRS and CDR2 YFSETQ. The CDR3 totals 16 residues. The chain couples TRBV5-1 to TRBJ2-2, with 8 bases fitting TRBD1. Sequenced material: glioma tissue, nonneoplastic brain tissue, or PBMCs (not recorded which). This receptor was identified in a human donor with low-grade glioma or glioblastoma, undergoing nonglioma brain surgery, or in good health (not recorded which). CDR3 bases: TGCGCCAGCAGCTTAGGACAGGGAGCGAACACCGGGGAGCTGTTTTTT. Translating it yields CASSLGQGANTGELFF. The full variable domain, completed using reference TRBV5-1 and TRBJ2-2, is KAGVTQTPRYLIKTRGQQVTLSCSPISGHRSVSWYQQTPGQGLQFLFEYFSETQRNKGNFPGRFSGRQFSNSRSEMNVSTLELGDSALYLCASSLGQGANTGELFFGEGSRLTVL.